This T cell receptor (beta chain) was sequenced in a study of T cells in Graves' hyperthyroidism and ophthalmopathy. In this sample, this clonotype turned up many times. V shed 0 bases and J 2 bases; nucleotides not matched to a gene: 1. Germline CDR1 reads SGHAT; CDR2 reads FQNNGV. This CDR3 region has 17 residues. Amplified TCR beta CDR3 regions derived from RNA transcripts. Using the HTBI primer set, a first-round RT-PCR was run on the TCR CDR3. TCRdb recomputed calls from the multiplex PCR reads with MiXCR, one row per CDR3 protein. Of roughly 750,000 distinct CDR3 sequences detected, roughly 15% appear once; the ten largest clones hold around 7.7%.

The genes are TRBV11-2 and TRBJ2-1, with TRBD2 matching over 13 bases. This clonotype was sampled from a man younger than 35 with Graves' hyperthyroidism. The specimen sequenced was blood. Written as DNA, the CDR3 is TGTGCCAGCAGCTTAGAGGGACTAGCGGGAACCTACAATGAGCAGTTCTTC. Its protein is CASSLEGLAGTYNEQFF.